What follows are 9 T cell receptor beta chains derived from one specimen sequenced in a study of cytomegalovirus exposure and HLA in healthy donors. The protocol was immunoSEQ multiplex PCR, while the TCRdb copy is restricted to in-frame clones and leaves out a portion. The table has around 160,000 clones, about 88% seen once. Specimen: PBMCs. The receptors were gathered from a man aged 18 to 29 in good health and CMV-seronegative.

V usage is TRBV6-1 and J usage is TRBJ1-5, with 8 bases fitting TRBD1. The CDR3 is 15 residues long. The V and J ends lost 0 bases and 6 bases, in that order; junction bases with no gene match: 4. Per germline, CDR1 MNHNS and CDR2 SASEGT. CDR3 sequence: CASSEAWTGFQPQHF. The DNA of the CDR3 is TGTGCCAGCAGTGAAGCATGGACAGGGTTTCAGCCCCAGCATTTT.

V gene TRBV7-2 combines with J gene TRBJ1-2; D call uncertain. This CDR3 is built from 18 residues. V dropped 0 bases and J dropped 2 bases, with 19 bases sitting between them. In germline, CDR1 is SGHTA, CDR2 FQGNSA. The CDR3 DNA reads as TGTGCCAGCAGCTTAGCCCAGGCGACCCTTACCCGGAACTATGGCTACACCTTC. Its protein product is CASSLAQATLTRNYGYTF.

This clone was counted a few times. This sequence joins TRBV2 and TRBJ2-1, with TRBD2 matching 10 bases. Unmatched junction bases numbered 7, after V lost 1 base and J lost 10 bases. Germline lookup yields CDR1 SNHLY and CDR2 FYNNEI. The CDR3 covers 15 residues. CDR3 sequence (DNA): TGTGCCAGCAGTGAAGGTCTAGCGGGAGTCAGGGAGCAGTTCTTC. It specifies CASSEGLAGVREQFF.

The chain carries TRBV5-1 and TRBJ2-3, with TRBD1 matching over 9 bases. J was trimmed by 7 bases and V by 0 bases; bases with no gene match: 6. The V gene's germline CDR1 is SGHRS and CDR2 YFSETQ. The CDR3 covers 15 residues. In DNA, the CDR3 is TGCGCCAGCAGCTTGGCGGGACAGGGAGCCTATACGCAGTATTTT. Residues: CASSLAGQGAYTQYF.

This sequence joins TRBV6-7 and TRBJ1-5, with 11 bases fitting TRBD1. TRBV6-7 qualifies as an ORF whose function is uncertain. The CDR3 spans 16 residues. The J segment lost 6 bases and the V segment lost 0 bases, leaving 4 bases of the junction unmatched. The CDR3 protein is CASSYSPDRGPQPQHF. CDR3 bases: TGTGCCAGCAGTTACTCCCCGGACAGGGGGCCTCAGCCCCAGCATTTT.

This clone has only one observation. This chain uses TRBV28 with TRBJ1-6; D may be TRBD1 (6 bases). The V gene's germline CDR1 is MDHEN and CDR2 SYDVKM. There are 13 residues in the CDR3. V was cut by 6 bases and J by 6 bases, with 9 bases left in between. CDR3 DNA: TGTGCCAGCAGAGGGGGGGGTAATTCACCCCTCCACTTT. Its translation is CASRGGGNSPLHF.

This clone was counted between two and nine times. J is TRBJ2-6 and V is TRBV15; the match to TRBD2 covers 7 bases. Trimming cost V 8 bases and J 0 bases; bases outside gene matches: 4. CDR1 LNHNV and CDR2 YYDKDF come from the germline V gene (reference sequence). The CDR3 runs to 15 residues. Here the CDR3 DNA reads TGTGCCACCGGGGAGCGGGACTCTGGGGCCAACGTCCTGACTTTC. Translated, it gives CATGERDSGANVLTF.

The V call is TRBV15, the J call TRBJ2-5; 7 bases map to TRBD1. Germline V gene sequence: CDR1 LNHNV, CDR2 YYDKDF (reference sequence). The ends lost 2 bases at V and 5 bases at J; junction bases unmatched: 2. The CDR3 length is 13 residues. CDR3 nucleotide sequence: TGTGCCACCAGCAGACAACAGGGGGAGACCCAGTACTTC. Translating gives CATSRQQGETQYF.

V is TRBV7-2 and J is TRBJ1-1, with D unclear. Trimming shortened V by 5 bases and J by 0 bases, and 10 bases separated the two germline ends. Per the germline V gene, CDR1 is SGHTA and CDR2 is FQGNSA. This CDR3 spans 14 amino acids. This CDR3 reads CASSILLMNTEAFF. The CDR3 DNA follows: TGTGCCAGCAGCATCCTATTAATGAACACTGAAGCTTTCTTT.